This T cell receptor (beta chain) was sequenced for a study of blood T cell repertoires in COVID-19. The wider study: From T cells, B-cell-depleted T cells, or PBMCs came the material, which was cDNA or gDNA.

The germline V and J ends were trimmed by 4 bases and 5 bases, with 9 bases remaining between them. The CDR3 spans 14 residues. Per the germline V gene, CDR1 is SGHNT and CDR2 is YENEEA. Under the authors' procedure: Amplifying reference gene primers gave estimates of nucleated cell counts. Clones were sequenced by immunoSEQ multiplex PCR, and TCRdb holds only the in-frame ones, with some missing. The V and J calls and the clone size are those of that table, but D and trimming were determined from the DNA. This table has 150,000 to 200,000 clones, around 90% appearing once. The sample was peripheral blood. The chain has TRBV11-3 and TRBJ1-6; D possibly corresponds to TRBD1 (5 bases). The clonotype originates from a woman in her fifties or sixties with acute or convalescent COVID-19. The CDR3 sequence is CASSSRVDNSPLHF. The DNA for the CDR3 is TGTGCCAGCAGCTCCAGGGTCGATAATTCACCCCTCCACTTT.